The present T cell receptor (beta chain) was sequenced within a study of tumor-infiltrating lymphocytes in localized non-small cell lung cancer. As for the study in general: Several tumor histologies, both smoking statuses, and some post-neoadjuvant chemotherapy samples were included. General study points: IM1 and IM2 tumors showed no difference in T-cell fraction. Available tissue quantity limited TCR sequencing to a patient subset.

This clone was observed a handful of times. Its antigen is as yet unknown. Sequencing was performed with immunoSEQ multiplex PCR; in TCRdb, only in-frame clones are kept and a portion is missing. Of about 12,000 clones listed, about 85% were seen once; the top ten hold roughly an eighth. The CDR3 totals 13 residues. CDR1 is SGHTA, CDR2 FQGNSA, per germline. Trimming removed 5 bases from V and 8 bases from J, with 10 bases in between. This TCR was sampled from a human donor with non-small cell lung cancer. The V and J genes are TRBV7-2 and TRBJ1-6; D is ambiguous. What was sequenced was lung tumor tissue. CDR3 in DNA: TGTGCCAGCAGCCCACGTAGGGATTCACCCCTCCACTTT. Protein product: CASSPRRDSPLHF.